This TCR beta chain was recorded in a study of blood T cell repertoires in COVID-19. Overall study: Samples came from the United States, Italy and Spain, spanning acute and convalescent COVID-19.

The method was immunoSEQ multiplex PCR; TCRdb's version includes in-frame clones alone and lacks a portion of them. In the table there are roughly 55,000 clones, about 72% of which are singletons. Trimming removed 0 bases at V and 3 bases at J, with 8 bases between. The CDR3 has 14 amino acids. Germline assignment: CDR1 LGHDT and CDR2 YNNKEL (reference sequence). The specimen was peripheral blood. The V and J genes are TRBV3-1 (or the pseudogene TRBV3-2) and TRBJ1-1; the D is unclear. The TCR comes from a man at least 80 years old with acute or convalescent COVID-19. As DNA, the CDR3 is TGTGCCAGCAGCCAAGATTCCGGAGACACTGAAGCTTTCTTT. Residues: CASSQDSGDTEAFF.